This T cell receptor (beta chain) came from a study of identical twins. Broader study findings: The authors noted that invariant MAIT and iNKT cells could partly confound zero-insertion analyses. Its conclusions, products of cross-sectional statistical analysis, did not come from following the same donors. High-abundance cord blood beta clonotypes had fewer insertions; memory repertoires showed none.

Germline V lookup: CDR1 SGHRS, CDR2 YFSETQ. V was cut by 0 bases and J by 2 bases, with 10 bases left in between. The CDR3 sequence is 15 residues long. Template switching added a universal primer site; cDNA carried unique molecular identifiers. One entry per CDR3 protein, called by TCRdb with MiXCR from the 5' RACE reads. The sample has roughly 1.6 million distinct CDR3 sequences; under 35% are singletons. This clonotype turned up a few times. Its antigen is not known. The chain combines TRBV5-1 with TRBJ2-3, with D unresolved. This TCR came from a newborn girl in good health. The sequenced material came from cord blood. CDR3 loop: CASSLAAKFTDTQYF. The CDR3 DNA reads TGCGCCAGCAGCTTGGCAGCGAAGTTCACAGATACGCAGTATTTT.